The present T cell receptor beta chain was sequenced within a study of a mutant IDH1 vaccine in newly diagnosed glioma. The table came from immunoSEQ multiplex PCR; TCRdb's copy has only in-frame clones and leaves some out. Of 77,000 or so clones in the sample, approximately 85% are singletons; the top ten hold approximately 0.8%. The time point: week 23, last vaccination. In the vaccine, a single dose held 300 ug of the mutant IDH1 20-mer peptide, along with topical imiquimod. Points on this clone: Its antigen is currently unknown.

Germline V lookup: CDR1 MNHEY, CDR2 SVGAGI. The CDR3 has 16 amino acids. Between the trimmed V and J ends, which lost 0 bases and 0 bases, there was a span of 12 bases. Specimen: PBMCs, collected from a glioma patient whose treatment included an IDH1 peptide vaccine. V usage is TRBV6-5 and J usage is TRBJ2-7; either TRBD1 or TRBD2 may fit D (5 bases each). The clonotype originates from a woman in her fifties or sixties with glioma. This CDR3 reads CASSYSAYGASYEQYF. CDR3 in DNA: TGTGCCAGCAGTTACTCGGCTTACGGGGCCTCCTACGAGCAGTACTTC.